This T cell receptor (beta chain) emerged from a study of blood T cell repertoires in COVID-19. At the level of the study: Acute-phase and convalescent COVID-19 samples originated in the United States, Italy and Spain. In each case, the material was cDNA or gDNA derived from T cells, B-cell-depleted T cells, or PBMCs.

The CDR3 sequence is 14 residues long. CDR1 and CDR2 (germline): SGHVS, FNYEAQ. The V gene end was trimmed by 4 bases and the J gene end by 11 bases; junction bases not matched to a gene: 8. As handled by the study authors: Reference gene primer amplification in the assay estimated nucleated cell counts. Libraries were prepared by immunoSEQ multiplex PCR; TCRdb keeps only in-frame clonotypes and omits some of them. That table furnishes V, J and clone size, whereas the DNA furnished D and trimming. The sample shows about 190,000 clones, 70% to 85% of them seen only once. The sample was peripheral blood. The chain links TRBV7-6 to TRBJ2-1; 10 bases fit TRBD2. The TCR originated in a middle-aged man who had recovered from COVID-19. CDR3 protein: CASSSSSGSSQQFF. The CDR3 nucleotides are TGTGCCAGCAGCTCGTCTAGCGGGAGCTCGCAGCAGTTCTTC.